This TCR beta chain comes out of a study of T cell clusters in autoimmune cytopenias. Germline lookup yields CDR1 MNHEY and CDR2 SMNVEV (reference sequence). The CDR3 length is 13 residues. Study findings and constraints: TRB repertoire shifts in secondary cytopenia and chronic lymphocytic leukemia mostly reflected lymphoma, not autoimmunity.

TRB was amplified by touch-down multiplex PCR, primer pools A and B combined. No DNA is given; TCRdb re-called the multiplex PCR reads and lists each CDR3 protein once. This repertoire comprises more than 4,500 distinct CDR3 sequences; its ten largest clones make up approximately 15%. Each sample's input was 250 ng genomic DNA, approximately 37,500 genome equivalents. Of note for this clonotype: Its antigen is unknown.

These data were also reused for a study on T cell repertoires in aging, cancer and after chemotherapy.

The chain carries TRBV27 and TRBJ2-1; TCRdb's D gene call, TRBD1, goes unchecked for lack of DNA. The sequence was collected from a human donor in good health. The specimen was peripheral blood. CDR3 residues: CASSLTGRGEQFF.